This T cell receptor (beta chain) was retrieved from a study of CD8 T cells in Susac syndrome. Sequencing of TCR beta was performed on blood CD8+ and CD4+ T cells. Healthy donors acted as controls, with matching for age and sex. V shed 6 bases, J shed 3 bases, and the junction held 12 bases outside the gene matches. Per the germline V gene, CDR1 is DFQATT and CDR2 is SNEGSKA (reference sequence). This CDR3 is 15 amino acids long. The authors reverse transcribed roughly 0.5 to 1 ug RNA with random hexamers. immunoSEQ multiplex PCR amplified TCR beta CDR3 across 54 Vbeta, 13 Jbeta. MiXCR, applied by TCRdb to the immunoSEQ multiplex PCR reads, yields one record per CDR3 protein. The sample holds about 140,000 distinct CDR3 sequences, less than 95% seen once.

The origin of this receptor is a human donor in good health. The chain uses TRBV20-1 and TRBJ2-3; TRBD2 matches 7 bases. The sequencing input was CD4+ T cells from PBMCs. The CDR3 loop is CSASRSGGGTDTQYF. The CDR3 DNA sequence: TGCAGTGCCTCCCGTTCGGGAGGAGGGACAGATACGCAGTATTTT.